What follows are 23 T cell receptor beta chains derived from one specimen sequenced in a study of identical twins' blood T cells. TCRdb recomputed calls from the 5' RACE reads with MiXCR, one row per CDR3 protein. The table includes a few hundred thousand distinct CDR3 sequences, about 28% detected once. Sequencing used PBMCs. The receptors stem from a woman aged 18 to 55 in good health.

The gene calls are TRBV5-1 and TRBJ1-1; no reliable D call. The germline CDR1 and CDR2 sequences are SGHRS and YFSETQ. With 6 bases removed from V and 4 bases from J, the gap between germline ends came to 25 bases. CDR3 length equals 17 residues. CDR3 amino acids: CASNPRDQAEEVTEAFF. The DNA of the CDR3 is TGCGCCAGCAACCCCCGAGATCAGGCGGAAGAAGTCACTGAAGCTTTCTTT.

There are a few counts of this clonotype. The V call is TRBV5-1, the J call TRBJ1-1, with D perhaps TRBD1 (6 bases). Germline V gene sequence: CDR1 SGHRS, CDR2 YFSETQ. The CDR3 contains 15 residues. V lost 0 bases and J lost 1, with 10 bases in between. The CDR3 loop reads CASSLVGGTNTEAFF. In DNA, the CDR3 is TGCGCCAGCAGCTTGGTAGGGGGGACGAACACTGAAGCTTTCTTT.

This clonotype was found a few times. The chain combines TRBV6-5 with TRBJ1-3; TRBD1 matches 9 bases. This CDR3 region has 13 residues. The germline CDR1 and CDR2 sequences are MNHEY and SVGAGI. Trimming took 5 bases from V and 9 from J; bases not matched to a gene: 5. This CDR3 is CASSGQGRGTIYF. The DNA for the CDR3 is TGTGCCAGCAGTGGACAGGGGAGAGGCACCATATATTTT.

The chain joins TRBV10-3 to TRBJ2-1; D may correspond to TRBD1 or TRBD2 (5 bases each). Germline V gene data show CDR1 as ENHRY and CDR2 as SYGVKD. The CDR3 has 15 residues. Between the trimmed V and J ends, which lost 6 bases and 8 bases, there was a span of 20 bases. CDR3 in amino acids: CAIRVGRGATDEQFF. In nucleotides, the CDR3 is TGTGCCATCAGAGTCGGCCGAGGGGCCACGGATGAGCAGTTCTTC.

The V and J genes are TRBV27 and TRBJ1-2, with D tentatively TRBD1 (5 bases). This CDR3 has 14 residues. V was trimmed by 0 bases and J by 6 bases, leaving 11 bases between them. The germline gives CDR1 MNHEY, CDR2 SMNVEV (reference sequence). The CDR3 sequence: CASSLSGRANGYTF. Written as DNA, the CDR3 is TGTGCCAGCAGTTTATCTGGCAGGGCAAATGGCTACACCTTC.

This clonotype was seen once. A read error may be the cause here, since a much bigger clone is one base away. The J gene is TRBJ1-5, the V gene TRBV6-6; D not certain. This CDR3 region has 14 residues. Trimming shortened V by 0 bases and J by 2 bases, and 5 bases separated the two germline ends. The germline CDR1 and CDR2 sequences are MNHNY and SVGAGI (reference sequence). CDR3 amino acids: CASSYSEGNQPQHF. The CDR3 bases are TGTGCCAGCAGTTACTCGGAGGGCAATCAGCCCCAGCATTTT.

This clonotype came up a few times. The chain links TRBV7-9 to TRBJ2-2, with 7 bases matching TRBD1. V shed 4 bases and J 4 bases; nucleotides not matched to a gene: 3. The CDR3 loop spans 14 amino acids. Germline lookup yields CDR1 SEHNR and CDR2 FQNEAQ (reference sequence). The CDR3 region is CASSSTGITGELFF. Here the CDR3 DNA reads TGTGCCAGCAGCTCGACAGGGATCACCGGGGAGCTGTTTTTT.

This clonotype was counted a few times. J is TRBJ1-2 and V is TRBV29-1, with 7 bases identical to TRBD1. Germline CDR1 is SQVTM and CDR2 is ANQGSEA. The ends lost 4 bases at V and 8 bases at J; junction bases unmatched: 7. CDR3 size: 12 residues. The chain's CDR3 is CSVAGQSSGYTF. The CDR3 nucleotides are TGCAGCGTTGCGGGACAGTCGTCGGGCTACACCTTC.

This rearrangement joins TRBV9 to TRBJ2-1; TRBD2 agrees at 7 bases. The V and J ends lost 0 bases and 0 bases, in that order; junction bases with no gene match: 9. Germline CDR1 SGDLS, CDR2 YYNGEE. CDR3 length: 18 residues. The CDR3 nucleotides read TGTGCCAGCAGCGTAGCTGGGGAGGGAGGGTTCTCCTACAATGAGCAGTTCTTC. This sequence encodes CASSVAGEGGFSYNEQFF.

This clonotype has just a few counts. The CDR3 region is CASRTWDGLNEKLFF. The CDR3 bases are TGTGCCAGCAGAACTTGGGACGGGTTAAATGAAAAACTGTTTTTT. The gene calls are TRBV2 and TRBJ1-4; D may be TRBD1 (5 bases). Trimming removed 6 bases at V and 5 bases at J, with 16 bases between. In germline, CDR1 is SNHLY, CDR2 FYNNEI. The CDR3 consists of 15 residues.

This clonotype came up once. Because the CDR3 is missing its conserved closing phenylalanine or tryptophan, this is likely a read error. The chain is built from TRBV27 and TRBJ1-2, with D maybe TRBD1 (5 bases). The CDR3 loop spans 17 amino acids. V lost 0 bases and J 0 bases, leaving 14 bases between the germline ends. Per germline, CDR1 MNHEY and CDR2 SMNVEV (reference sequence). The CDR3 spells CASSLSVGRVANYGYTL. The CDR3 nucleotides read TGTGCCAGCAGTTTATCCGTCGGCAGGGTAGCTAACTATGGCTACACCCTC.

This clonotype has only a few counts. The V call is TRBV18, the J call TRBJ2-7; maybe TRBD2 (5 bases). The CDR3 is 16 residues long. Deletions cut 0 bases from V and 0 bases from J, with 12 bases between. In germline, CDR1 is KGHSH, CDR2 LQKENI. In DNA, the CDR3 is TGTGCCAGCTCACCACCCGGGAAACCAAACTCCTACGAGCAGTACTTC. It specifies CASSPPGKPNSYEQYF.

This clonotype was counted between two and nine times. This chain links TRBV19 with TRBJ1-1; perhaps TRBD1 as D (6 bases). Trimming shortened V by 6 bases and J by 3 bases, and 14 bases separated the two germline ends. The germline CDR1 and CDR2 sequences are LNHDA and SQIVND (reference sequence). The CDR3 has 14 amino acids. The CDR3 DNA sequence: TGTGCCAGTAGCGCAGACAGGAGAGACACTGAAGCTTTCTTT. Protein: CASSADRRDTEAFF.

This clonotype was detected many times. The rearrangement joins TRBV4-1 to TRBJ2-1; D ambiguous. The CDR3 runs 14 residues. The V gene lost 7 bases and the J gene lost 3 bases, with 13 bases spanning the gap. The germline V gene has CDR1 MGHRA and CDR2 YSYEKL. CDR3 bases: TGCGCCAGCACGAGAACTAACCGCTACAATGAGCAGTTCTTC. Its protein is CASTRTNRYNEQFF.

The genes are TRBV6-6 and TRBJ2-1; TRBD2 matches 13 bases. The length of the CDR3 is 18 residues. Germline V CDR1 and CDR2: MNHNY, SVGAGI (reference sequence). Trimming at V came to 5 bases and at J to 0 bases, leaving 7 bases not matched to a gene. DNA of the CDR3: TGTGCCAGCAGTGGGACTAGCGGGACGGGGAGCTCCTACAATGAGCAGTTCTTC. As protein: CASSGTSGTGSSYNEQFF.

This chain uses TRBV10-3 with TRBJ2-7; TRBD1 matches at 7 bases. CDR3 length equals 16 residues. Germline V gene lookup returns CDR1 ENHRY and CDR2 SYGVKD. V shed 3 bases and J 3 bases; nucleotides not matched to a gene: 11. The CDR3 bases are TGTGCCATCAGTGATTCTTCCGGGACAGCAAACTACGAGCAGTACTTC. Residues: CAISDSSGTANYEQYF.

The chain combines TRBV7-9 with TRBJ2-2; possibly TRBD1 for D (6 bases). This CDR3 region has 12 residues. Germline lookup yields CDR1 SEHNR and CDR2 FQNEAQ (reference sequence). The germline V and J ends were trimmed by 4 bases and 14 bases, with 14 bases remaining between them. CDR3 nucleotide sequence: TGTGCCAGCAGCTCTATCCAGGGGCCACTGTTTTTT. This gives the protein CASSSIQGPLFF.

This chain joins TRBV9 and TRBJ2-1, with 10 bases aligning to TRBD1. This CDR3 region has 15 residues. Germline V lookup: CDR1 SGDLS, CDR2 YYNGEE. The ends lost 3 bases at V and 7 bases at J; junction bases unmatched: 7. The CDR3 DNA reads TGTGCCAGCAGCGCCGGACAGGGGGGTCGGAATGAGCAGTTCTTC. Encoded protein: CASSAGQGGRNEQFF.

This clonotype was found a few times. The V call is TRBV25-1, the J call TRBJ2-1, with 12 positions matching TRBD2. With V trimmed by 3 bases and J by 5 bases, 5 bases remained unmatched. Germline loops: CDR1 MGHDK, CDR2 SYGVNS. The CDR3 length is 16 residues. CDR3 in amino acids: CASSEGLAGYNNEQFF. CDR3 sequence (DNA): TGTGCCAGCAGTGAGGGACTAGCGGGTTATAACAATGAGCAGTTCTTC.

The chain couples TRBV20-1 to TRBJ2-7; D unclear. Trimming took off 6 bases at V and 0 bases at J, with 12 bases between the two ends. CDR1 is DFQATT, CDR2 SNEGSKA, per germline (reference sequence). This CDR3 has 13 amino acids. CDR3 DNA: TGCAGTGCAACTCCGACTGCCTCCTACGAGCAGTACGTC. This gives the protein CSATPTASYEQYV.

In this sample, this clonotype turned up a few times. This chain connects TRBV6-5 to TRBJ1-1; D remains ambiguous. Germline V lookup: CDR1 MNHEY, CDR2 SVGAGI. The CDR3 totals 14 residues. The V and J ends lost 4 bases and 1 base respectively, with 10 bases between them. CDR3 nucleotide sequence: TGTGCCAGCAGTTTCAGTCAGGAGAACACTGAAGCTTTCTTT. It yields the protein CASSFSQENTEAFF.

There are a few counts of this clonotype. CDR3 DNA: TGCAGTGCTAGAGGGGACAGGGGGTTGGCTGAAGCTTTCTTT. This encodes CSARGDRGLAEAFF. This chain joins TRBV20-1 and TRBJ1-1; TRBD1 matches at 11 bases. Germline-derived CDR1 and CDR2 are DFQATT and SNEGSKA (reference sequence). The V segment lost 1 base and the J segment 6 bases; nucleotides outside the gene matches: 4. The CDR3 loop spans 14 amino acids.

In its sample, this clonotype was seen a few times. This sequence joins TRBV25-1 and TRBJ2-7; no clear D gene. The CDR3 loop spans 13 amino acids. V was clipped by 7 bases and J by 4 bases, with 14 bases between them. Germline lookup yields CDR1 MGHDK and CDR2 SYGVNS. The CDR3 here is CASTPDFRYEQYF. CDR3 sequence (DNA): TGTGCCAGCACCCCCGACTTTAGGTACGAGCAGTACTTC.